This T cell receptor (beta chain) was captured in a study of PD-1 blockade in classical Hodgkin lymphoma. Study overall: With a 2-week interval, patients received intravenous nivolumab at 3 mg/kg.

Stated time point: cycle 4 day 1 (C4D1), after six to seven weeks of nivolumab. Every patient relapsed after autologous stem cell transplantation, and brentuximab vedotin exposure varied. With respect to this clone: Its antigen remains unidentified.

CDR1 is SGHTA, CDR2 FQGNSA, per germline. The V segment lost 6 bases and the J segment 5 bases; nucleotides outside the gene matches: 7. The CDR3 runs 15 residues. Libraries were prepared by immunoSEQ multiplex PCR; TCRdb keeps only in-frame clonotypes and omits some of them. The sample contains 21,000 or so clones, around 85% of which appear only once. General study findings and limits: CD4+ TCR diversity, unlike CD8+, rose significantly by C4D1.

The genes are TRBV7-2 and TRBJ2-2, with 9 bases fitting TRBD1. Sequencing used peripheral blood mononuclear cells (PBMCs), obtained before the fourth cycle of nivolumab. This sequence was found in a human donor with classical Hodgkin lymphoma. The CDR3 DNA is TGTGCCAGCAGAACCGGGACAGGGCGTACCGGGGAGCTGTTTTTT. This encodes CASRTGTGRTGELFF.